A selection of T cell receptor beta chains follows, all from one sample in a study of blood T cell repertoires in COVID-19. Assay: immunoSEQ multiplex PCR; the TCRdb copy retains only in-frame clones and omits some. The table lists about 400,000 clones, around 90% of them singletons. Material: PBMCs or T cells enriched from blood (not recorded which). These receptors all come from a woman aged 40 to 49 with acute COVID-19. Each CDR3 is given with its conserved first and last residue. The D gene is left open where the match is weak. The size entry is marked missing in some rows and otherwise reads once, few, many or a size class.

size	V	J	D	CDR3	DNA
.	TRBV12-5	TRBJ1-2	TRBD1	CASGWGQGANYGYTF	TGTGCTAGTGGTTGGGGACAGGGGGCGAACTATGGCTACACCTTC
.	TRBV10-3	TRBJ2-1	.	CAISDQGGGNEQFF	TGTGCCATCAGTGACCAGGGAGGGGGCAATGAGCAGTTCTTC
.	TRBV5-1	TRBJ2-5	TRBD2	CASSLAELAVKETQYF	TGCGCCAGCAGCCTGGCCGAGCTAGCGGTTAAAGAGACCCAGTACTTC
.	TRBV30	TRBJ2-4	.	CAWGGQGWAIQYF	TGTGCCTGGGGGGGCCAGGGGTGGGCCATTCAGTACTTC
.	TRBV5-1	TRBJ2-3	TRBD1	CASSGGQSTDTQYF	TGCGCCAGCAGCGGGGGACAGAGCACAGATACGCAGTATTTT
once	TRBV2	TRBJ2-7	.	CASSPLYYEQYF	TGTGCCAGCAGTCCCCTATACTACGAGCAGTACTTC
.	TRBV5-6	TRBJ2-5	.	CASSLRGTETQYF	TGTGCCAGCAGCTTGAGGGGAACAGAGACCCAGTACTTC
.	TRBV18	TRBJ1-2	.	CASSPSYGYTF	TGTGCCAGCTCACCCAGCTATGGCTACACCTTC
.	TRBV5-1	TRBJ2-5	TRBD2	CASSRGLAGARETQYF	TGCGCCAGCAGCCGCGGACTAGCGGGGGCCAGAGAGACCCAGTACTTC
.	TRBV2	TRBJ1-2	TRBD1	CASRDRAMGGYTF	TGTGCCAGCAGGGACAGGGCGATGGGGGGCTACACCTTC
.	TRBV18	TRBJ2-1	.	CASSLGGNEQFF	TGTGCCAGCTCACTCGGTGGTAATGAGCAGTTCTTC
.	TRBV30	TRBJ1-3	.	CAWSVDSSGNTIYF	TGTGCCTGGAGTGTAGACAGCTCTGGAAACACCATATATTTT
few	TRBV10-1	TRBJ2-7	.	CASSESAGRPEQYF	TGCGCCAGCAGTGAGTCGGCAGGGAGGCCCGAGCAGTACTTC
.	TRBV29-1	TRBJ1-1	.	CTVVWLGARTEAFF	TGCACCGTTGTGTGGCTGGGGGCGCGGACTGAAGCTTTCTTT
.	TRBV7-9	TRBJ2-1	TRBD2	CASSLAGGGNEQFF	TGTGCCAGCAGCTTGGCGGGGGGCGGTAATGAGCAGTTCTTC
.	TRBV30	TRBJ2-2	TRBD2	CAWSRGGSGELFF	TGTGCCTGGAGTCGGGGGGGGTCCGGGGAGCTGTTTTTT
.	TRBV6-5	TRBJ2-6	.	CASSSGEYSGANVLTF	TGTGCCAGCAGTTCGGGGGAGTACTCGGGGGCCAACGTCCTGACTTTC
.	TRBV19	TRBJ2-3	TRBD2	CASSIDGGADTQYF	TGTGCCAGTAGTATAGACGGGGGGGCAGATACGCAGTATTTT
.	TRBV9	TRBJ1-1	.	CASSVAGMVSEAFF	TGTGCCAGCAGCGTAGCCGGGATGGTCTCAGAAGCTTTCTTT
.	TRBV19	TRBJ1-5	.	CASSTRVDQPQHF	TGTGCCAGTAGTACGCGGGTGGATCAGCCCCAGCATTTT
.	TRBV29-1	TRBJ1-4	TRBD1	CSVQGVGEKLFF	TGCAGCGTCCAGGGGGTTGGCGAAAAACTGTTTTTT
once	TRBV19	TRBJ2-1	TRBD2	CASSTHPERGPIYNEQFF	TGTGCCAGTAGTACCCACCCTGAGCGGGGACCCATTTACAATGAGCAGTTCTTC
.	TRBV18	TRBJ1-3	.	CASSRTESSGNTIYF	TGTGCCAGCTCACGGACTGAGAGCTCTGGAAACACCATATATTTT
once	TRBV30	TRBJ2-2	.	CAWRTEVTGELFF	TGTGCCTGGAGGACAGAAGTCACCGGGGAGCTGTTTTTT
.	TRBV5-1	TRBJ1-6	.	CASSLRREGSPLHF	TGCGCCAGCAGCTTGCGCAGGGAAGGGTCACCCCTCCACTTT
once	TRBV7-2	TRBJ2-5	TRBD2	CASSPGLADQETQYF	TGTGCCAGCAGCCCCGGACTAGCGGACCAAGAGACCCAGTACTTC
.	TRBV6-1	TRBJ1-5	.	CASSEARELESNQPQHF	TGTGCCAGCAGTGAAGCACGGGAATTAGAGAGCAATCAGCCCCAGCATTTT
.	TRBV5-8	TRBJ2-4	.	CASSLVGRGQIAKNIQYF	TGTGCCAGCAGCTTGGTGGGGCGGGGGCAGATAGCCAAAAACATTCAGTACTTC
.	TRBV7-8	TRBJ1-6	.	CASSLARVFINSPLHF	TGTGCCAGCAGCTTAGCCAGGGTCTTTATCAATTCACCCCTCCACTTT
.	TRBV4-2	TRBJ2-7	TRBD2	CASSQRLLAGEQYF	TGTGCCAGCAGCCAGAGGTTACTAGCGGGGGAGCAGTACTTC
once	TRBV21-1	TRBJ1-5	.	CASTTGGEDCNQPQHF	TGTGCCAGCACTACAGGGGGCGAGGATTGTAATCAGCCCCAGCATTTT
.	TRBV3-1/TRBV3-2	TRBJ2-2	TRBD2	CASSQARGGPGELFF	TGTGCCAGCAGCCAAGCCCGGGGGGGCCCCGGGGAGCTGTTTTTT
.	TRBV5-1	TRBJ1-1	TRBD1	CASRLQGAVTEAFF	TGCGCCAGCAGATTACAGGGGGCAGTCACTGAAGCTTTCTTT
.	TRBV29-1	TRBJ1-1	.	CSGGTGGTEAFF	TGCAGCGGCGGGACGGGGGGGACTGAAGCTTTCTTT
.	TRBV18	TRBJ1-1	.	CASSRRETEAFF	TGTGCCAGCTCACGGCGGGAGACTGAAGCTTTCTTT
.	TRBV2	TRBJ2-3	TRBD2	CASSELGTSGDTQYF	TGTGCCAGCAGTGAACTAGGGACTAGCGGAGATACGCAGTATTTT
few	TRBV4-2	TRBJ1-6	.	CASSPTRENSPLHF	TGTGCCAGCAGCCCGACGAGGGAAAATTCACCCCTCCACTTT
.	TRBV24-1	TRBJ1-2	.	CATSDLLFSGYTF	TGTGCCACCAGTGATTTGCTTTTTTCCGGCTACACCTTC
.	TRBV6-5	TRBJ1-2	TRBD1	CASSKTTGVGYTF	TGTGCCAGCAGTAAGACGACAGGGGTTGGCTACACCTTC
once	TRBV7-2	TRBJ1-5	TRBD1	CASSPGQGQPQHF	TGTGCCAGCAGCCCGGGACAGGGCCAGCCCCAGCATTTT
.	TRBV6-5	TRBJ1-3	.	CASSYSADSGNTIYF	TGTGCCAGCAGTTACTCAGCCGACTCTGGAAACACCATATATTTT
.	TRBV2	TRBJ2-1	TRBD1	CASTLGQNNEQFF	TGTGCCAGCACCTTGGGACAGAACAATGAGCAGTTCTTC
.	TRBV6-2/TRBV6-3	TRBJ2-1	TRBD1	CASSSPDRAKQFF	TGTGCCAGCAGTTCGCCCGACAGGGCTAAGCAGTTCTTC
.	TRBV6-5	TRBJ2-2	.	CASSYSGRGTGELFF	TGTGCCAGCAGTTACTCGGGCAGGGGAACCGGGGAGCTGTTTTTT
.	TRBV5-6	TRBJ2-3	TRBD2	CASSSFSGGASTDTQYF	TGTGCCAGCAGCTCCTTCAGCGGGGGGGCGAGCACAGATACGCAGTATTTT
.	TRBV9	TRBJ1-3	TRBD1	CASSVGGTGESGNTIYF	TGTGCCAGCAGCGTTGGCGGGACAGGGGAATCTGGAAACACCATATATTTT
.	TRBV5-6	TRBJ2-2	.	CASSLDIAGELFF	TGTGCCAGCAGCTTGGATATCGCCGGGGAGCTGTTTTTT
once	TRBV5-1	TRBJ1-4	TRBD1	CASSLGTGGGMEKLFF	TGCGCCAGCAGCTTGGGGACAGGAGGGGGAATGGAAAAACTGTTTTTT
.	TRBV5-6	TRBJ1-5	TRBD1	CASSLKQGALGNQPQHF	TGTGCCAGCAGCCTTAAACAGGGGGCGCTTGGCAATCAGCCCCAGCATTTT
.	TRBV5-1	TRBJ1-4	.	CASSYWAGGGQNEKLFF	TGCGCCAGCAGCTACTGGGCGGGGGGCGGACAGAATGAAAAACTGTTTTTT
.	TRBV25-1	TRBJ2-7	.	CASKRGGEYEQYF	TGTGCCAGCAAGAGAGGGGGAGAATACGAGCAGTACTTC
.	TRBV2	TRBJ1-2	TRBD1	CASSVGGNYGYTF	TGTGCCAGCAGTGTAGGGGGCAACTATGGCTACACCTTC
.	TRBV1	TRBJ1-2	.	CTSSLFRDRPGGYTF	TGCACCAGCAGCCTATTCCGGGACAGGCCGGGTGGCTACACCTTC
.	TRBV7-9	TRBJ2-2	TRBD2	CASSSPTSGGSRELFF	TGTGCCAGCAGCTCGCCGACTAGCGGGGGGAGCCGGGAGCTGTTTTTT
.	TRBV30	TRBJ1-2	.	CAWSGRPSNYGYTF	TGTGCCTGGAGTGGCAGGCCTTCTAACTATGGCTACACCTTC
few	TRBV7-9	TRBJ2-7	TRBD1	CASSSWTGNYEQYF	TGTGCCAGCAGCTCTTGGACAGGGAATTACGAGCAGTACTTC
.	TRBV15	TRBJ1-4	TRBD1	CATSRNTGTGNEKLFF	TGTGCCACCAGCAGAAACACCGGGACAGGGAACGAAAAACTGTTTTTT
.	TRBV3-1/TRBV3-2	TRBJ2-7	TRBD1	CASSHAGGSEQYF	TGTGCCAGCAGCCATGCAGGGGGCTCCGAGCAGTACTTC
.	TRBV12-3/TRBV12-4	TRBJ1-6	.	CATTGLIDSPLHF	TGTGCCACCACAGGGTTGATAGATTCACCCCTCCACTTT